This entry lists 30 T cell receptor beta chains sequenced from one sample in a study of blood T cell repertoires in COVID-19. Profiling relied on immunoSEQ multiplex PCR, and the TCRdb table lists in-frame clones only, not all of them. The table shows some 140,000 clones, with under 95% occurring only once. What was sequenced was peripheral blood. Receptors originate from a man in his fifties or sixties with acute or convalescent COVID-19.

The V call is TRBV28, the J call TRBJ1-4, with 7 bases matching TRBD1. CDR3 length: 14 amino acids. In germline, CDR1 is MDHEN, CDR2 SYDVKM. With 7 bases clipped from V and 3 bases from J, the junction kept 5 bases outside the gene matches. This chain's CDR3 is CASTLTGSNEKLFF. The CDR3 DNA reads TGTGCCAGCACTCTGACAGGGTCTAATGAAAAACTGTTTTTT.

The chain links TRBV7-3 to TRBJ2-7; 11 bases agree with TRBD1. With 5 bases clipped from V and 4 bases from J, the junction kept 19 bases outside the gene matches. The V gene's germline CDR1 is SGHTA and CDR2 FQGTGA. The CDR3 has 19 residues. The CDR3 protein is CASSPPGQGDINLPYEQYF. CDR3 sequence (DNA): TGTGCCAGCAGCCCACCGGGACAGGGGGATATCAACCTCCCGTACGAGCAGTACTTC.

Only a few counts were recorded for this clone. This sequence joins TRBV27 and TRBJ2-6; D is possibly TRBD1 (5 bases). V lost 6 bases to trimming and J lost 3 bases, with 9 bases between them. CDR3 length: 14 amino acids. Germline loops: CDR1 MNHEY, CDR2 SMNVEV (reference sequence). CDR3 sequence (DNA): TGTGCCAGCAGAAGGGGTATTGGGGCCAACGTCCTGACTTTC. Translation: CASRRGIGANVLTF.

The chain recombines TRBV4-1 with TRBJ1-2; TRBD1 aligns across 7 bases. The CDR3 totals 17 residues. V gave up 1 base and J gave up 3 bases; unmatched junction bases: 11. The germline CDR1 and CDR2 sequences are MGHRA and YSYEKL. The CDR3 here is CASSQASGGSSYYGYTF. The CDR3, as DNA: TGCGCCAGCAGCCAAGCGTCAGGGGGGTCAAGTTACTATGGCTACACCTTC.

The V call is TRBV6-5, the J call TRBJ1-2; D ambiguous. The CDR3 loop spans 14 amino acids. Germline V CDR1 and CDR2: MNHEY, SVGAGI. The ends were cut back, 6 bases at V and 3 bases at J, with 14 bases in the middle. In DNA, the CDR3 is TGTGCCAGCAGCGAGGGTGGTAAGGACTATGGCTACACCTTC. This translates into CASSEGGKDYGYTF.

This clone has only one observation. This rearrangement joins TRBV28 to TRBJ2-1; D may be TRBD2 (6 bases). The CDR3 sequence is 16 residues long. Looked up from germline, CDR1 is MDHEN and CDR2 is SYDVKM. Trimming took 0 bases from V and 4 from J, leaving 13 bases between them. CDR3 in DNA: TGTGCCAGCAGTTTATGGCGGGGCAGCGGATACAATGAGCAGTTCTTC. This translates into CASSLWRGSGYNEQFF.

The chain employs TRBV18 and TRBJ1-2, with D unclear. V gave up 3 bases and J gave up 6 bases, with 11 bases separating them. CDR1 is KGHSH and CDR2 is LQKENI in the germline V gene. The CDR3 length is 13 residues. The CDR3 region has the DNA TGTGCCAGCTCACCTACCGGGTGGGATGGCTACACCTTC. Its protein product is CASSPTGWDGYTF.

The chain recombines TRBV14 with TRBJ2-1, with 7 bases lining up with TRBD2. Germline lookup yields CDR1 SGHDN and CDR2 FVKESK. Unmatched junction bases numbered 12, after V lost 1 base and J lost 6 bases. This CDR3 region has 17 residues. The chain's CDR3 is CASSQGGGSQYPNEQFF. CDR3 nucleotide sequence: TGTGCCAGCAGCCAAGGGGGGGGGAGCCAATACCCCAATGAGCAGTTCTTC. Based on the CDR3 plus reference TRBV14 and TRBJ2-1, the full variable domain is EAGVTQFPSHSVIEKGQTVTLRCDPISGHDNLYWYRRVMGKEIKFLLHFVKESKQDESGMPNNRFLAERTGGTYSTLKVQPAELEDSGVYFCASSQGGGSQYPNEQFFGPGTRLTVL.

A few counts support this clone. DNA of the CDR3: TGTGCCAGCAGCCCAAAGAACACTGAAGCTTTCTTT. Translating gives CASSPKNTEAFF. The V call is TRBV7-9, the J call TRBJ1-1; the D is unclear. V was cut by 5 bases and J by 1 base, with 5 bases left in between. This CDR3 is built from 12 residues. The germline CDR1 and CDR2 sequences are SEHNR and FQNEAQ (reference sequence).

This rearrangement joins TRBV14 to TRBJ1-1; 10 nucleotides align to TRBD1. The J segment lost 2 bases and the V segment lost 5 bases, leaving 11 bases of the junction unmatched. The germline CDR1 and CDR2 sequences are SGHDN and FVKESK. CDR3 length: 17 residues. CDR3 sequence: CASSFDAGTGVNTEAFF. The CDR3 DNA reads TGTGCCAGCAGCTTTGATGCCGGGACAGGGGTCAACACTGAAGCTTTCTTT.

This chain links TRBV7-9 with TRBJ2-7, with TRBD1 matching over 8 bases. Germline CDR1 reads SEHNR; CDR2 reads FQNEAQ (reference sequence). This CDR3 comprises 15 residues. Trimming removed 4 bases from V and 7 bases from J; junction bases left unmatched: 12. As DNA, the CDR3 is TGTGCCAGCAGCTCACGGACAGGGTTGGGATGGGAGCAGTACGTC. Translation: CASSSRTGLGWEQYV.

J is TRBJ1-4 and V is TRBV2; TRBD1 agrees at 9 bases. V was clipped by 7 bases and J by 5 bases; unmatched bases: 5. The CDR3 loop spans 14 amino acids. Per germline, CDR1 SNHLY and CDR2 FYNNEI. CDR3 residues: CASNDRGENEKLFF. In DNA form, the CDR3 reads TGTGCCAGCAATGACAGGGGGGAGAATGAAAAACTGTTTTTT.

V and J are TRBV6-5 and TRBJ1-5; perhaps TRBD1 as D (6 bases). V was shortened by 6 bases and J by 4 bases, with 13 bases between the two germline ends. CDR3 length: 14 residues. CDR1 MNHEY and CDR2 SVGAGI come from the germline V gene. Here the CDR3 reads CASSTTQGNQPQHF. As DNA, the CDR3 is TGTGCCAGCAGCACCACCCAGGGGAATCAGCCCCAGCATTTT.

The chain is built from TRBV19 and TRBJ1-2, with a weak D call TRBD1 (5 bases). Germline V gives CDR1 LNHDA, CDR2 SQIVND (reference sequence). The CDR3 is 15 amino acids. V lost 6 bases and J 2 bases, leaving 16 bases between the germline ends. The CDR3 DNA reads TGTGCCAGTAGAACAAAGGACACGCAGAACTATGGCTACACCTTC. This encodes CASRTKDTQNYGYTF.

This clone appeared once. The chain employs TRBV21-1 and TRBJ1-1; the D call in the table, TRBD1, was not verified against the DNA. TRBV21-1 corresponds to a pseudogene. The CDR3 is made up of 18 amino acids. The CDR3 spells CASSNPDSLYQHRAVAFF. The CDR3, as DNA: TGTGCCAGCAGCAACCCAGACAGCCTATACCAGCACAGGGCGGTAGCTTTCTTT.

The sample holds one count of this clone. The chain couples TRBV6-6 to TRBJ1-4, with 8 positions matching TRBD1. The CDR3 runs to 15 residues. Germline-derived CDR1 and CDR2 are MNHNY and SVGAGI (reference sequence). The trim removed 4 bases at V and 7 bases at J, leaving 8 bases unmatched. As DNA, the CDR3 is TGTGCCAGCAGTTCCTCGGACAGGGACGGTGAAAAACTGTTTTTT. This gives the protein CASSSSDRDGEKLFF.

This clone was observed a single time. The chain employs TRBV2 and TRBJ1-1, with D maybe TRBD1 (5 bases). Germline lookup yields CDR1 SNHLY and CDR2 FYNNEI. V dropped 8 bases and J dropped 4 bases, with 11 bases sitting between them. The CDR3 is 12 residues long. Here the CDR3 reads CASPSTVTEAFF. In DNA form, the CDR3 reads TGTGCCAGCCCCTCGACAGTCACTGAAGCTTTCTTT.

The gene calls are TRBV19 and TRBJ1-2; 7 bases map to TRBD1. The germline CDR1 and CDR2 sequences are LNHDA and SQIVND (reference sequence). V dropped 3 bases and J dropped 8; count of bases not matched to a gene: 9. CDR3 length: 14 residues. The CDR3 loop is CASSMTPRGRGYTF. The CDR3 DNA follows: TGTGCCAGTAGTATGACCCCCAGGGGGAGAGGCTACACCTTC.

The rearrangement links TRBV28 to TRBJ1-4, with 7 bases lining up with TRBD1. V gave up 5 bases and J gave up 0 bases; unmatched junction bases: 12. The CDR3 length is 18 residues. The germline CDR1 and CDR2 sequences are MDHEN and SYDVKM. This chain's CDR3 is CASSAQGNVFATNEKLFF. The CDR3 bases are TGTGCCAGCAGTGCACAGGGGAATGTGTTTGCAACTAATGAAAAACTGTTTTTT. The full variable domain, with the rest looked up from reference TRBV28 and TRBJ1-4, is DVKVTQSSRYLVKRTGEKVFLECVQDMDHENMFWYRQDPGLGLRLIYFSYDVKMKEKGDIPEGYSVSREKKERFSLILESASTNQTSMYLCASSAQGNVFATNEKLFFGSGTQLSVL.

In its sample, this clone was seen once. CDR3 protein: CASSVVGRGNTDTQYF. The CDR3 DNA reads as TGTGCCAGCAGCGTAGTGGGTCGGGGTAACACAGATACGCAGTATTTT. The rearrangement uses TRBV9 and TRBJ2-3; maybe TRBD2 (5 bases). Germline-derived CDR1 and CDR2 are SGDLS and YYNGEE. This CDR3 comprises 16 residues. Trimming took 0 bases from V and 2 from J, leaving 13 bases between them.

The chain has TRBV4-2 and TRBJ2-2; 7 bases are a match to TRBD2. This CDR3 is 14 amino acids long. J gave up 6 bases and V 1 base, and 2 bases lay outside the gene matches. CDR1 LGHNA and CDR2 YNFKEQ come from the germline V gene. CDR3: CASSQATSAGELFF. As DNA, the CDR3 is TGTGCCAGCAGCCAAGCTACTAGCGCCGGGGAGCTGTTTTTT.

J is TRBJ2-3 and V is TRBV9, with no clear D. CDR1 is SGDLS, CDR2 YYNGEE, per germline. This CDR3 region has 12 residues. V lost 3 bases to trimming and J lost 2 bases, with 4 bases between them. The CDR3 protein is CASSANTDTQYF. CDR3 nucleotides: TGTGCCAGCAGCGCAAACACAGATACGCAGTATTTT.

CDR3 region: CASSGAGPGNEQFF. CDR3 DNA: TGTGCCAGCAGTGGGGCAGGGCCTGGCAATGAGCAGTTCTTC. The gene calls are TRBV27 and TRBJ2-1; a possible D gene is TRBD1 (5 bases). The V gene's germline CDR1 is MNHEY and CDR2 SMNVEV (reference sequence). The CDR3 loop spans 14 amino acids. Trimming pared 5 bases from V and 6 bases from J, leaving 14 bases between.

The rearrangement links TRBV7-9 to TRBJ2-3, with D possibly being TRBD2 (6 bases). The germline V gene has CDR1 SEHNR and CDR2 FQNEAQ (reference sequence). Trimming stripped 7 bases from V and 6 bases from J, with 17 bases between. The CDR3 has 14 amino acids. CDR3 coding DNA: TGTGCCAGCACTACCCACGGGGGAACCGATACGCAGTATTTT. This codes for CASTTHGGTDTQYF.

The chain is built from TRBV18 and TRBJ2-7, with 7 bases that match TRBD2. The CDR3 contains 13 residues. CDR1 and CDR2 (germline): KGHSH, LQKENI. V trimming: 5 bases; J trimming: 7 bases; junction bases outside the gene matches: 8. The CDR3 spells CASSGTNVREQYV. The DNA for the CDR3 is TGTGCCAGCTCAGGGACTAACGTGAGGGAGCAGTACGTC.

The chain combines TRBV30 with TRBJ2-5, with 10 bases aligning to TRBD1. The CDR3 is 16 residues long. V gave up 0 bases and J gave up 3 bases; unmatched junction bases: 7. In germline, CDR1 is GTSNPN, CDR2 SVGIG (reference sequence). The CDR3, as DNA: TGTGCCTGGAGTGTGCGCCGGGACAGGGGCAAAGAGACCCAGTACTTC. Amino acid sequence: CAWSVRRDRGKETQYF.

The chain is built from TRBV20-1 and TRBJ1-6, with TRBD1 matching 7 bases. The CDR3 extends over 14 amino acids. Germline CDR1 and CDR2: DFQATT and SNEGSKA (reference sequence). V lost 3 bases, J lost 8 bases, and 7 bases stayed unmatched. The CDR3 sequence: CSASSDRDYSPLHF. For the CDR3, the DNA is TGCAGTGCTAGTTCTGACAGGGATTATTCACCCCTCCACTTT.

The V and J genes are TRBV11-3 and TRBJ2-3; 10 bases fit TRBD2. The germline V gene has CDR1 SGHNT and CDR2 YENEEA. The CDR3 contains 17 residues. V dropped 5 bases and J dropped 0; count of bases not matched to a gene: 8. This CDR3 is CASSKRLAGSSTDTQYF. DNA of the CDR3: TGTGCCAGCAGCAAAAGACTAGCGGGCTCTAGCACAGATACGCAGTATTTT.

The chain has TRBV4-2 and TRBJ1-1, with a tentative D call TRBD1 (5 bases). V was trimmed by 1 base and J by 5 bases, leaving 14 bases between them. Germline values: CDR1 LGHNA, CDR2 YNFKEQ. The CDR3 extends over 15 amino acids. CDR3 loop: CASSQVGAGGTEAFF. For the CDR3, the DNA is TGTGCCAGCAGCCAAGTAGGGGCGGGGGGAACTGAAGCTTTCTTT.

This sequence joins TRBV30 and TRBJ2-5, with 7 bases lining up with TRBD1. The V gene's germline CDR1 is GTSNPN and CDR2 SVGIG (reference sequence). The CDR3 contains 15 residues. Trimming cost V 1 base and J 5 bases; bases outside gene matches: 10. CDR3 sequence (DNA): TGTGCCTGGAGTGAAGGGGGCACACCCTCCGAGACCCAGTACTTC. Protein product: CAWSEGGTPSETQYF.